These 22 T cell receptor beta chains were sequenced from one sample in a study of blood T cell repertoires in COVID-19. The repertoire was sequenced with immunoSEQ multiplex PCR; TCRdb's copy has only in-frame clones and lacks some. In the table there are about 41,000 clones, around 90% of which are singletons. Sample: peripheral blood. The receptors derive from a man aged 60 to 75 with acute or convalescent COVID-19.

The chain has TRBV12-3 or TRBV12-4 and TRBJ1-2; unclear D gene. Trimming shortened V by 4 bases and J by 8 bases, and 8 bases separated the two germline ends. The CDR3 runs to 11 residues. The CDR3: CASSSELGYTF. CDR3 sequence (DNA): TGTGCCAGCAGTTCTGAGTTAGGCTACACCTTC.

V usage is TRBV19 and J usage is TRBJ2-1, with 14 bases aligning to TRBD2. V was pared by 4 bases and J by 1 base, with 6 bases of the junction left unmatched. Germline V lookup: CDR1 LNHDA, CDR2 SQIVND (reference sequence). This CDR3 has 18 residues. CDR3 coding DNA: TGTGCCAGTAGTACTAGGACTAGCGGGGGGCTATCCTACAATGAGCAGTTCTTC. Translation: CASSTRTSGGLSYNEQFF.

The chain recombines TRBV10-3 with TRBJ1-1; 10 nucleotides line up with TRBD1. Germline CDR1 and CDR2: ENHRY and SYGVKD. The CDR3 contains 14 residues. V gave up 5 bases and J gave up 7 bases; unmatched junction bases: 7. CDR3 sequence reads: CAISPKDRGGEAFF. The CDR3 nucleotides read TGTGCCATCAGTCCCAAGGACAGGGGGGGTGAAGCTTTCTTT.

V gene TRBV13 combines with J gene TRBJ1-2; D gene uncertain. This CDR3 is 12 amino acids long. V lost 4 bases to trimming and J lost 4 bases, with 7 bases between them. Germline-derived CDR1 and CDR2 are PRHDT and FYEKMQ (reference sequence). In DNA form, the CDR3 reads TGTGCCAGCAGCTCCCGGAGCTATGGCTACACCTTC. Translating gives CASSSRSYGYTF.

V and J are TRBV12-3 or TRBV12-4 and TRBJ1-2, with a possible D match to TRBD1 (5 bases). This CDR3 is 13 amino acids long. V was trimmed by 6 bases and J by 7 bases, leaving 15 bases between them. The CDR3: CASSTGLLAGYTF. CDR3 bases: TGTGCCAGCAGCACGGGACTCCTGGCTGGCTACACCTTC.

The table lists this clone with a count of one. V is TRBV2 and J is TRBJ2-3, with D perhaps matching TRBD2 (6 bases). Germline lookup yields CDR1 SNHLY and CDR2 FYNNEI. V lost 3 bases, J lost 8 bases, and 21 bases lay in between. The CDR3 covers 16 residues. The CDR3 is CASSDRTGLDLGTQYF. The CDR3 bases are TGTGCCAGCAGTGACCGGACGGGACTCGATTTAGGTACGCAGTATTTT.

The V gene is TRBV5-1, the J gene TRBJ1-1; D may be TRBD1 (5 bases). The germline V gene has CDR1 SGHRS and CDR2 YFSETQ. This CDR3 comprises 13 residues. Deletions cut 5 bases from V and 4 bases from J, with 12 bases between. The CDR3 DNA follows: TGCGCCAGCAGAGGGGAATTGAGCACTGAAGCTTTCTTT. This gives the protein CASRGELSTEAFF. Full variable domain (missing parts from reference TRBV5-1 and TRBJ1-1): KAGVTQTPRYLIKTRGQQVTLSCSPISGHRSVSWYQQTPGQGLQFLFEYFSETQRNKGNFPGRFSGRQFSNSRSEMNVSTLELGDSALYLCASRGELSTEAFFGQGTRLTVV.

The genes are TRBV10-3 and TRBJ2-7; 11 bases match TRBD1. V shed 8 bases and J 1 base; nucleotides not matched to a gene: 28. Germline assignment: CDR1 ENHRY and CDR2 SYGVKD. This CDR3 is built from 22 residues. CDR3 protein: CAIRSDRGRASGASRGSYEQYF. The CDR3 coding sequence is TGTGCCATCCGCTCGGACAGGGGGCGCGCTAGCGGGGCGTCCCGGGGTTCCTACGAGCAGTACTTC.

A word on this clone: The sample contains more than one DNA sequence encoding this CDR3. The V gene is TRBV3-1 (or the pseudogene TRBV3-2), the J gene TRBJ2-7; D perhaps matches TRBD1 (5 bases). Germline CDR1 reads LGHDT; CDR2 reads YNNKEL (reference sequence). Trimming cost V 6 bases and J 6 bases, with 12 bases left between them. CDR3 size: 12 residues. The CDR3, as DNA: TGTGCCAGCAGTCAGGGCCCGCTCGAGCAGTACTTC. This codes for CASSQGPLEQYF.

The chain couples TRBV11-2 to TRBJ1-6, with D tentatively TRBD1 (5 bases). From germline, CDR1 is SGHAT and CDR2 FQNNGV. V lost 0 bases and J lost 7, with 19 bases in between. The CDR3 contains 18 residues. CDR3 region: CASSLDARRDSRNSPLHF. As DNA, the CDR3 is TGTGCCAGCAGCTTAGATGCTCGAAGGGACTCGAGGAATTCACCCCTCCACTTT.

The rearrangement joins TRBV6-5 to TRBJ2-6; no definite D call. Germline V gene data show CDR1 as MNHEY and CDR2 as SVGAGI. The CDR3 is 12 residues long. The V gene lost 7 bases and the J gene lost 1 base, with 2 bases spanning the gap. The CDR3 coding sequence is TGTGCCAGCACATCTGGGGCCAACGTCCTGACTTTC. Its translation is CASTSGANVLTF.

The CDR3 spells CASRPPQGSYEQYF. The DNA of the CDR3 is TGTGCCAGCAGACCCCCACAGGGCTCCTACGAGCAGTACTTC. J is TRBJ2-7 and V is TRBV6-6, with D tentatively TRBD1 (6 bases). This CDR3 spans 14 amino acids. Germline CDR1 and CDR2: MNHNY and SVGAGI (reference sequence). The V and J ends lost 6 bases and 0 bases respectively, with 12 bases between them.

The CDR3 region is CASSYGTANIQYF. CDR3 sequence (DNA): TGTGCCAGCAGTTACGGGACAGCAAACATTCAGTACTTC. The chain is built from TRBV6-2 or TRBV6-3 and TRBJ2-4; 7 bases fit TRBD1. CDR3 length: 13 amino acids. Looked up from germline, CDR1 is MNHEY and CDR2 is SVGEGT. V was clipped by 2 bases and J by 6 bases; unmatched bases: 1.

The J gene is TRBJ2-2, the V gene TRBV5-1; 12 bases match TRBD2. With V trimmed by 3 bases and J by 1 base, 10 bases remained unmatched. The germline CDR1 and CDR2 sequences are SGHRS and YFSETQ. The CDR3 is 19 residues long. CDR3 residues: CASSSAPGGLAGNTGELFF. The CDR3 nucleotides read TGCGCCAGCAGCTCTGCCCCCGGGGGACTAGCGGGGAACACCGGGGAGCTGTTTTTT.

The chain employs TRBV19 and TRBJ2-1; 8 positions match TRBD2. The CDR3 is 14 amino acids. The J segment lost 6 bases and the V segment lost 4 bases, leaving 5 bases of the junction unmatched. Germline loops: CDR1 LNHDA, CDR2 SQIVND (reference sequence). CDR3 DNA sequence: TGTGCCAGTAGTAGATCCGGGACTAGCAATGAGCAGTTCTTC. Amino acid sequence: CASSRSGTSNEQFF.

This rearrangement joins TRBV4-3 to TRBJ1-5; the D gene is possibly TRBD1 (6 bases). The ends were cut back, 4 bases at V and 5 bases at J, with 15 bases in the middle. CDR3 size: 15 residues. Germline values: CDR1 LGHNA, CDR2 YSLEER. In nucleotides, the CDR3 is TGCGCCAGCAGCCCAGAACTACAGGGCCATCAGCCCCAGCATTTT. As protein: CASSPELQGHQPQHF.

The rearrangement joins TRBV30 to TRBJ1-2, with a weak D call TRBD1 (5 bases). The CDR3 consists of 12 residues. Germline assignment: CDR1 GTSNPN and CDR2 SVGIG (reference sequence). CDR3 residues: CVRSQGYYGYTF. The CDR3 DNA reads as TGTGTCCGGAGCCAGGGATACTATGGCTACACCTTC.

The chain uses TRBV6-5 and TRBJ1-2; 8 nucleotides line up with TRBD1. The length of the CDR3 is 15 residues. Germline loops: CDR1 MNHEY, CDR2 SVGAGI. The V gene end was trimmed by 7 bases and the J gene end by 4 bases; junction bases not matched to a gene: 11. CDR3 DNA sequence: TGTGCCAGCACCCGGGGGACAGGCGGAATCTATGGCTACACCTTC. It translates to CASTRGTGGIYGYTF.

The rearrangement links TRBV28 to TRBJ1-4; 10 bases match TRBD1. This CDR3 is built from 14 residues. In germline, CDR1 is MDHEN, CDR2 SYDVKM. J was trimmed by 7 bases and V by 6 bases; bases with no gene match: 5. The CDR3 reads CASRGWDRGEKLFF. For the CDR3, the DNA is TGTGCCAGCAGGGGGTGGGACAGGGGTGAAAAACTGTTTTTT.

The gene calls are TRBV7-8 and TRBJ1-1; 7 bases align to TRBD1. There are 15 residues in the CDR3. Germline V CDR1 and CDR2: SGHVS, FQNEAQ. Trimming removed 7 bases from V and 0 bases from J; junction bases left unmatched: 8. CDR3 in amino acids: CASNNQQGMNTEAFF. CDR3 DNA sequence: TGTGCCAGCAACAATCAACAGGGGATGAACACTGAAGCTTTCTTT.

The rearrangement uses TRBV19 and TRBJ1-1; possibly TRBD1 for D (6 bases). Trimming pared 9 bases from V and 0 bases from J, leaving 11 bases between. The CDR3 has 13 residues. CDR1 is LNHDA, CDR2 SQIVND, per germline (reference sequence). The CDR3 loop reads CASSAGVNTEAFF. CDR3 sequence (DNA): TGTGCCAGCTCCGCAGGGGTGAACACTGAAGCTTTCTTT.

A single count supports this clone. This chain uses TRBV10-1 with TRBJ2-3; weak D call: TRBD2 (5 bases). CDR1 and CDR2 (germline): WNHNN, SYGVQD (reference sequence). The CDR3 spans 13 residues. V gave up 4 bases and J gave up 8 bases, with 13 bases separating them. The DNA for the CDR3 is TGCGCCAGCAGTGTACGGGATCGGGGTACGCAGTATTTT. Residues: CASSVRDRGTQYF.